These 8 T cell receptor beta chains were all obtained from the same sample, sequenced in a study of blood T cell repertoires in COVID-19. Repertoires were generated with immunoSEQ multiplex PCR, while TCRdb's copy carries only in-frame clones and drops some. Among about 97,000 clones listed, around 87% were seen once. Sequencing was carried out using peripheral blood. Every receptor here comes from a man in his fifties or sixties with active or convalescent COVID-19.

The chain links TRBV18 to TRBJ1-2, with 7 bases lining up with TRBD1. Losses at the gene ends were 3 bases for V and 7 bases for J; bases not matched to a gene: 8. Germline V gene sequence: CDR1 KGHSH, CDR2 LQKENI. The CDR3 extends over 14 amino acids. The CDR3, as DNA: TGTGCCAGCTCACCCGAGCCAGGGGGAGCTGGCTACACCTTC. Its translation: CASSPEPGGAGYTF.

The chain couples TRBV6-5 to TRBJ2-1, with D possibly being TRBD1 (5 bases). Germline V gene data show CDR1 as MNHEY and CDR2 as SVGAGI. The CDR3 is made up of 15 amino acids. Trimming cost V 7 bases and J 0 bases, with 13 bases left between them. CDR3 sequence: CASTHGRDSYNEQFF. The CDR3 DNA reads TGTGCCAGCACCCATGGCAGGGACTCCTACAATGAGCAGTTCTTC.

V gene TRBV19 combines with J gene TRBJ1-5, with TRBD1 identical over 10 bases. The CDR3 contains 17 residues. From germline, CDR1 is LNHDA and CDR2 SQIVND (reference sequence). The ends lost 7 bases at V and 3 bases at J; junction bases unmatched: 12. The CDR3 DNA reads TGTGCCAGTACCCCAGACAGGGGGCTAGAGAACAATCAGCCCCAGCATTTT. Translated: CASTPDRGLENNQPQHF.

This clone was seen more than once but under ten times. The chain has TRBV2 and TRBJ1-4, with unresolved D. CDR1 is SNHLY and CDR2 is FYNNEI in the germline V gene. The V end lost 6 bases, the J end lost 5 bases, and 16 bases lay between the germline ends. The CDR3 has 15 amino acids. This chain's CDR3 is CASRPRGQENEKLFF. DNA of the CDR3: TGTGCCAGCAGACCCAGAGGGCAGGAGAATGAAAAACTGTTTTTT.

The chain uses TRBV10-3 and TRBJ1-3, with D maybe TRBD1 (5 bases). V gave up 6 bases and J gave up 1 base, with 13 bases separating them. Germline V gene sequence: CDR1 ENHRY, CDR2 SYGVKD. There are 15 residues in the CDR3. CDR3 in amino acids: CAISQGQASGNTIYF. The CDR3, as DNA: TGTGCCATCAGCCAAGGACAAGCTTCTGGAAACACCATATATTTT.

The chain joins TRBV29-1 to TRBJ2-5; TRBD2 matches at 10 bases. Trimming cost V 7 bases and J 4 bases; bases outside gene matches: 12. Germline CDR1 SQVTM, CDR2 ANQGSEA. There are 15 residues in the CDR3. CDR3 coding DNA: TGCAGCGCCCAAGCGGGAACTAGCGGGGTAGAGACCCAGTACTTC. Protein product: CSAQAGTSGVETQYF.

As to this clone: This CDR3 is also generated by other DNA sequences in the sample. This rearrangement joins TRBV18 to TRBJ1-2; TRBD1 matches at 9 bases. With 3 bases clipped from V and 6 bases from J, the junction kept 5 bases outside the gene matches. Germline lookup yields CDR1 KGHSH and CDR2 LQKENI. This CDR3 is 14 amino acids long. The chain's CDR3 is CASSPGQGVDGYTF. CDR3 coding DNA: TGTGCCAGCTCACCGGGACAGGGAGTGGATGGCTACACCTTC.

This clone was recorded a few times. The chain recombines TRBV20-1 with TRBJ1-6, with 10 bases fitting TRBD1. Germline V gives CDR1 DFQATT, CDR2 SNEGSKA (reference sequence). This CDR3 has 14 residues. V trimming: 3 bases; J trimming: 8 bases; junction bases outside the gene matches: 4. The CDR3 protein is CSASPGQGYSPLHF. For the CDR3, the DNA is TGCAGTGCTAGTCCGGGACAGGGGTATTCACCCCTCCACTTT.